One and the same sample provided the 4 T cell receptor beta chains below, sequenced in a study of blood T cells in healthy people across ages. A second 7 to 11 cycle PCR used barcoded and J-beta primers. TCRdb recomputed calls from the 5' RACE reads with MiXCR, one row per CDR3 protein. The table has 700,000 to 1,000,000 distinct CDR3 sequences, about 42% seen once; the top ten hold under 20%. Sequencing used blood. Receptor source: a man aged 60 to 69 in good health.

The sample holds a few counts of this clonotype. The CDR3 sequence is CASSPNGETQYF. CDR3 DNA: TGTGCCAGCAGCCCAAACGGGGAGACCCAGTACTTC. The V gene is TRBV11-2, the J gene TRBJ2-5; the D is unclear. The CDR3 covers 12 residues. The V gene lost 5 bases and the J gene lost 5 bases, with 9 bases spanning the gap. Germline CDR1 is SGHAT and CDR2 is FQNNGV. The complete variable domain, with remaining parts taken from reference TRBV11-2 and TRBJ2-5, reads EAGVAQSPRYKIIEKRQSVAFWCNPISGHATLYWYQQILGQGPKLLIQFQNNGVVDDSQLPKDRFSAERLKGVDSTLKIQPAKLEDSAVYLCASSPNGETQYFGPGTRLLVL.

This chain links TRBV11-2 with TRBJ2-5; no reliable D call. From germline, CDR1 is SGHAT and CDR2 FQNNGV. The CDR3 contains 13 residues. The V end lost 5 bases, the J end lost 11 bases, and 18 bases lay between the germline ends. The CDR3 DNA follows: TGTGCCAGCAGCGATGGGAAGGTTTATGAGCAGTACTTC. Encoded protein: CASSDGKVYEQYF. Filled out from reference TRBV11-2 and TRBJ2-5, the complete variable domain reads EAGVAQSPRYKIIEKRQSVAFWCNPISGHATLYWYQQILGQGPKLLIQFQNNGVVDDSQLPKDRFSAERLKGVDSTLKIQPAKLEDSAVYLCASSDGKVYEQYFGPGTRLLVL.

The chain recombines TRBV28 with TRBJ2-1; perhaps TRBD1 as D (6 bases). CDR3 length: 13 residues. V lost 7 bases and J 5 bases, leaving 12 bases between the germline ends. Germline lookup yields CDR1 MDHEN and CDR2 SYDVKM. CDR3 bases: TGTGCCAGCAATCCAGGGACAAACAATGAGCAGTTCTTC. It specifies CASNPGTNNEQFF. The full variable domain, with the rest looked up from reference TRBV28 and TRBJ2-1, is DVKVTQSSRYLVKRTGEKVFLECVQDMDHENMFWYRQDPGLGLRLIYFSYDVKMKEKGDIPEGYSVSREKKERFSLILESASTNQTSMYLCASNPGTNNEQFFGPGTRLTVL.

CDR3 protein: CASSLGVSGGETQYF. CDR3 coding DNA: TGTGCCAGCAGCTTAGGAGTGAGCGGGGGAGAGACCCAGTACTTC. The gene calls are TRBV7-8 and TRBJ2-4; the match to TRBD2 covers 8 bases. Gene TRBJ2-5 matches the end of the DNA better, so the J call may be wrong. Germline-derived CDR1 and CDR2 are SGHVS and FQNEAQ. The CDR3 consists of 15 residues.